Listed below are T cell receptor beta chains from one sample, sequenced in a study of lymphopenia after photon versus proton radiotherapy. Libraries were prepared by immunoSEQ multiplex PCR; TCRdb keeps only in-frame clonotypes and omits some of them. Here the sample spans around 150,000 clones, 80% to 90% being singletons. Here the sequenced sample was peripheral blood, taken from a patient treated with photon-based radiotherapy. The receptors come from a man between 50 and 59 years old with gastric cancer. The CDR3 runs from the conserved cysteine through the conserved F or W. Each record gives: V gene, clone size, D gene, J gene, CDR3 length, CDR3 DNA, CDR3 protein. The D gene is left open where the match is weak. Some rows have no size entry. The others give once, few or many, or a class for an expanded clone.

TRBV5-1	.	TRBD2	TRBJ2-1	15	TGCGCCAGCATGACGGGAGGTGGCACCTACAATGAGCAGTTCTTC	CASMTGGGTYNEQFF
TRBV19	.	.	TRBJ1-5	17	TGTGCCAGTAGTATAGATGGGAGGGGCCGCGGCAATCAGCCCCAGCATTTT	CASSIDGRGRGNQPQHF
TRBV19	.	TRBD2	TRBJ2-5	15	TGTGCCAGTAGTAAGGGGGGACTAGCGGTAGAGACCCAGTACTTC	CASSKGGLAVETQYF
TRBV9	.	.	TRBJ2-2	15	TGTGCCAGCAGCGTAGACTATCTGGGTGCCGGGGAGCTGTTTTTT	CASSVDYLGAGELFF
TRBV6-4	.	TRBD1	TRBJ1-2	18	TGTGCCAGCAGTGACCGCCTGAACACAGGGGAGAGAAACTATGGCTACACCTTC	CASSDRLNTGERNYGYTF
TRBV6-1	.	.	TRBJ1-2	13	TGTGCCAGCAGTGAAGGTCCTAACTATGGCTACACCTTC	CASSEGPNYGYTF
TRBV28	.	.	TRBJ2-3	15	TGTGCCAGCAGTAACAGCGGTACTAGCACAGATACGCAGTATTTT	CASSNSGTSTDTQYF
TRBV2	.	.	TRBJ2-7	12	TGTGCCAGCAGCCTCAAAGGGTACGAGCAGTACTTC	CASSLKGYEQYF
TRBV7-3	.	.	TRBJ2-2	16	TGTGCCAGCAGCTTACGTTCCGGGAGCTCCCCCGGGGAGCTGTTTTTT	CASSLRSGSSPGELFF
TRBV5-1	few	TRBD1	TRBJ1-1	14	TGCGCCAGCAGCTTGGGGACAGGGAACACTGAAGCTTTCTTT	CASSLGTGNTEAFF
TRBV28	once	.	TRBJ1-3	14	TGTGCCAGCAGTTTCAGTTACTCTGGAAACACCATATATTTT	CASSFSYSGNTIYF
TRBV7-2	.	TRBD2	TRBJ2-2	15	TGTGCCAGCAGCCCGGCCCTAGCGGGAACCGGGGAGCTGTTTTTT	CASSPALAGTGELFF
TRBV18	.	TRBD1	TRBJ1-2	14	TGTGCCAGCTCACCCGGGACAGCTAACTATGGCTACACCTTC	CASSPGTANYGYTF
TRBV15	.	.	TRBJ2-5	14	TGTACCACCAGCAGAGATACTGGAGTGGACCGTCAGTACTTC	CTTSRDTGVDRQYF
TRBV18	.	.	TRBJ1-3	14	TGTGCCAGCTCACCATTGGTCCCTGGAAACACCATATATTTT	CASSPLVPGNTIYF
TRBV7-9	.	TRBD1	TRBJ1-2	15	TGTGCCAGCAGCTTAGGACAGGGGTTTATCTCTGGCTACACCTTC	CASSLGQGFISGYTF
TRBV2	.	TRBD1	TRBJ1-5	14	TGTGCCAGCAACCAGGGACAGGGCAATCAGCCCCAGCATTTT	CASNQGQGNQPQHF
TRBV5-1	.	.	TRBJ2-2	15	TGCGCCAGCAGCCCGGAGGCGTTTGGAAGCGGGGAGCTGTTTTTT	CASSPEAFGSGELFF